This T cell receptor beta chain was captured in a study of T cells after posttransplantation cyclophosphamide. Study-level points and caveats: Recipient CMV seropositivity and CMV reactivation strongly tracked TRB clonality.

The naive gate required viable CD3+CD4+ or CD3+CD8+ cells with CCR7+CD45RA+CD45RO-CD95-CD27+CD28+ phenotype. TCRdb keeps only in-frame clones here, not all; method: immunoSEQ multiplex PCR. This sample has over 20,000 clones; 97% occur once, and the top ten carry about 0.15%. As to this clone: Antigen unknown.

Germline lookup yields CDR1 MGHDK and CDR2 SYGVNS. The CDR3 covers 14 residues. J lost 11 bases, V lost 5 bases, and 8 bases had no gene match. The clonotype comes from a man aged 45-60 years in good health, CMV-negative, and a related stem cell transplant donor. V and J are TRBV25-1 and TRBJ2-6, with 8 bases aligning to TRBD2. Sample: naive CD4+ T cells sorted from PBMCs. In nucleotides, the CDR3 is TGTGCCAGCAGTAGACTCTCGGGGGGGTACGTCCTGACTTTC. It translates to CASSRLSGGYVLTF.